The 2 T cell receptor beta chains listed next were all sequenced from one sample in a study of shared clonotypes between healthy human individuals. TCRdb keeps only in-frame clones here, not all; method: immunoSEQ multiplex PCR. The table lists hundreds of thousands of clones, around 78% of them singletons. The sample consisted of memory CD4+ T cells sorted from blood. Regarding subset: CD45RA-negative fraction. These receptors originate from a woman aged 25 to 39 in good health.

The genes are TRBV19 and TRBJ2-5, with 9 bases lining up with TRBD1. V was pared by 5 bases and J by 6 bases, with 22 bases of the junction left unmatched. CDR1 and CDR2 from the germline V gene are LNHDA and SQIVND (reference sequence). This CDR3 contains 19 residues. CDR3 nucleotide sequence: TGTGCCAGTAGTTCCTACCACATTGCCGGGACAGGGAGTATAAAGACCCAGTACTTC. Its translation: CASSSYHIAGTGSIKTQYF.

In regard to this clone: Distinct nucleotide sequences in the sample also encode this CDR3. The CDR3 region has the DNA TGTGCCAGCAGTAGGGACAGGACCTACGAGCAGTACTTC. Translated, it gives CASSRDRTYEQYF. V gene TRBV2 combines with J gene TRBJ2-7, with 8 bases matching TRBD1. Trimming cost V 5 bases and J 2 bases; bases outside gene matches: 2. Per germline, CDR1 SNHLY and CDR2 FYNNEI. The CDR3 contains 13 residues. Using reference TRBV2 and TRBJ2-7 for the parts outside the CDR3, the full variable domain is EPEVTQTPSHQVTQMGQEVILRCVPISNHLYFYWYRQILGQKVEFLVSFYNNEISEKSEIFDDQFSVERPDGSNFTLKIRSTKLEDSAMYFCASSRDRTYEQYFGPGTRLTVT.